The rows below give T cell receptor beta chains drawn from one sample of a study of PD-1 blockade in classical Hodgkin lymphoma. TCRdb's copy holds only in-frame clones and misses some; the assay was immunoSEQ multiplex PCR. The sample contains more than 70,000 clones, about nine tenths of which appear only once. The sequencing here drew on peripheral blood mononuclear cells (PBMCs), taken before the second cycle of nivolumab. These receptors came from a human donor with classical Hodgkin lymphoma. The CDR3 runs from the conserved cysteine through the conserved F or W.

V gene: TRBV6-5; J gene: TRBJ2-5; CDR3 protein: CASTAGWGETQYF
V gene: TRBV19; J gene: TRBJ2-2; CDR3 protein: CASSILPGSGELFF
V gene: TRBV7-8; J gene: TRBJ1-2; CDR3 protein: CASSLAPGQPSNYGYTF
V gene: TRBV4-1; J gene: TRBJ2-7; CDR3 protein: CASSQELTHRSYEQYF
V gene: TRBV19; J gene: TRBJ2-2; CDR3 protein: CASSLDTHTGELFF
V gene: TRBV5-4; J gene: TRBJ2-7; CDR3 protein: CASSFLAGDEQYF
V gene: TRBV6-1; J gene: TRBJ1-1; CDR3 protein: CASRFRVVNTEAFF
V gene: TRBV6-1; J gene: TRBJ2-7; CDR3 protein: CASSEGQPGEQYF
V gene: TRBV28; J gene: TRBJ1-1; CDR3 protein: CASSNPGTSMNTEAFF
V gene: TRBV20-1; J gene: TRBJ2-3; CDR3 protein: CSARLTDTQYF
V gene: TRBV7-7; J gene: TRBJ2-3; CDR3 protein: CASSLGVADTQYF
V gene: TRBV5-8; J gene: TRBJ2-1; CDR3 protein: CASSLGAGIDEQFF
V gene: TRBV27; J gene: TRBJ2-1; CDR3 protein: CASSKTPLAGVKDEQFF
V gene: TRBV7-2; J gene: TRBJ2-1; CDR3 protein: CASSRGQGGGSYNEQFF
V gene: TRBV12-5; J gene: TRBJ1-4; CDR3 protein: CASGLGDRGLTNEKLFF
V gene: TRBV30; J gene: TRBJ1-5; CDR3 protein: CAWSGTGGFQPQHF
V gene: TRBV5-6; J gene: TRBJ1-3; CDR3 protein: CASSDVSSGNTIYF
V gene: TRBV19; J gene: TRBJ1-2; CDR3 protein: CASSRTWTVAYGYTF
V gene: TRBV7-9; J gene: TRBJ2-5; CDR3 protein: CASSLGWLQETQYF
V gene: TRBV28; J gene: TRBJ1-5; CDR3 protein: CASIYGTGGNQPQHF
V gene: TRBV27; J gene: TRBJ2-7; CDR3 protein: CASRRLAGLAYEQYF
V gene: TRBV7-2; J gene: TRBJ2-7; CDR3 protein: CASSPSRGPYEQYF
V gene: TRBV7-9; J gene: TRBJ2-5; CDR3 protein: CASTYQETQYF
V gene: TRBV4-1; J gene: TRBJ2-1; CDR3 protein: CASSQARGGLVVSEQFF
V gene: TRBV28; J gene: TRBJ2-7; CDR3 protein: CASSPPGNPYEQYF
V gene: TRBV6-6; J gene: TRBJ1-3; CDR3 protein: CASSWTGRGRNTIYF
V gene: TRBV4-1; J gene: TRBJ2-7; CDR3 protein: CASRETGQKDYEQYF
V gene: TRBV18; J gene: TRBJ1-1; CDR3 protein: CASSPPGTAGGVEAFF
V gene: TRBV9; J gene: TRBJ2-1; CDR3 protein: CASSVEARYNEQFF
V gene: TRBV19; J gene: TRBJ1-2; CDR3 protein: CASSRGQGAPINYGYTF
V gene: TRBV28; J gene: TRBJ2-1; CDR3 protein: CASRTLIGGLAYSYNEQFF
V gene: TRBV5-1; J gene: TRBJ2-1; CDR3 protein: CATSGGPNNEQFF
V gene: TRBV9; J gene: TRBJ1-3; CDR3 protein: CASSRQQGAGNTIYF
V gene: TRBV6-1; J gene: TRBJ1-2; CDR3 protein: CASSEVVGDPEGITF
V gene: TRBV5-4; J gene: TRBJ1-4; CDR3 protein: CAVRATNEKLFF
V gene: TRBV7-9; J gene: TRBJ1-4; CDR3 protein: CASSPDRVGEKLFF
V gene: TRBV6-1; J gene: TRBJ2-7; CDR3 protein: CASGPWTGFEQYF